The 5 T cell receptor beta chains presented below share a single source sample, sequenced in a study of OX40 agonist ivuxolimab in advanced cancers. Using immunoSEQ multiplex PCR, the repertoire was profiled, and TCRdb retains in-frame clones only, with some absent. The profile covers 69,000 or so clones, with roughly 85% appearing a single time and about 0.83% taken by the ten largest. Sequenced material: CD4+ or CD8+ T cells sorted from blood, taken in a trial of the OX40 agonist ivuxolimab. These receptors originate from an adult with an advanced solid tumor such as melanoma, head and neck, liver or kidney cancer.

The rearrangement links TRBV6-1 to TRBJ1-1; D not certain. V was clipped by 2 bases and J by 6 bases, with 10 bases between them. Per germline, CDR1 MNHNS and CDR2 SASEGT. There are 13 residues in the CDR3. This CDR3 is CASSEQMRAEAFF. As DNA, the CDR3 is TGTGCCAGCAGTGAACAGATGAGAGCTGAAGCTTTCTTT.

This chain links TRBV10-3 with TRBJ1-5; 10 nucleotides line up with TRBD1. The CDR3 is made up of 18 amino acids. V lost 6 bases, J lost 1 base, and 12 bases stayed unmatched. CDR1 ENHRY and CDR2 SYGVKD come from the germline V gene. The CDR3 is CAISPGQGSVWSNQPQHF. The CDR3 DNA reads TGTGCCATCAGCCCGGGACAGGGGTCAGTCTGGAGCAATCAGCCCCAGCATTTT.

This chain connects TRBV14 to TRBJ1-6; D possibly corresponds to TRBD1 (5 bases). V was cut by 6 bases and J by 0 bases, with 9 bases left in between. The CDR3 consists of 15 residues. Germline CDR1 and CDR2: SGHDN and FVKESK. The CDR3 sequence: CASRFDSSYNSPLHF. CDR3 bases: TGTGCCAGCAGATTCGACAGCTCCTATAATTCACCCCTCCACTTT.

In its sample, this clone was seen a few times. This chain uses TRBV28 with TRBJ2-7; 8 nucleotides match TRBD1. The CDR3 sequence is 14 residues long. With V trimmed by 5 bases and J by 5 bases, 8 bases remained unmatched. Germline V gives CDR1 MDHEN, CDR2 SYDVKM. The CDR3 here is CASSHRQGKNEQYF. Here the CDR3 DNA reads TGTGCCAGCAGTCATAGACAGGGGAAAAACGAGCAGTACTTC. The entire variable domain, with the rest obtained from reference TRBV28 and TRBJ2-7, is as follows: DVKVTQSSRYLVKRTGEKVFLECVQDMDHENMFWYRQDPGLGLRLIYFSYDVKMKEKGDIPEGYSVSREKKERFSLILESASTNQTSMYLCASSHRQGKNEQYFGPGTRLTVT.

This chain connects TRBV5-4 to TRBJ2-5; TRBD1 matches at 11 bases. Trimming at V came to 4 bases and at J to 5 bases, leaving 7 bases not matched to a gene. The CDR3 consists of 15 residues. CDR1 SGHNT and CDR2 YYREEE come from the germline V gene (reference sequence). The CDR3 spells CASSRDRGERETQYF. CDR3 bases: TGTGCCAGCAGCAGGGACAGGGGGGAACGGGAGACCCAGTACTTC.